This TCR beta chain was sequenced for a study of T cells expressing NK-cell markers (TCRdb year 2020). Background for the entire study: TCR beta-chain repertoires were profiled in sorted CD3+CD56+NKG2C+, CD3+CD56+NKG2C- and CD3+CD56-NKG2C+ T-cell subsets from several donors. Among the eight sequenced donors, seven were HCMV-seropositive and one was HCMV-seronegative. The study sequenced eight donors, all healthy volunteers chosen at random: three men and five women. The libraries were sequenced on Illumina HiSeq 2000/2500, MiSeq or NextSeq, producing 2 x 150 bp reads. General findings and caveats noted by the study authors: In 6 or 7 donors, the dominant CD3+CD56+NKG2C+ clonotypes ranked among the top 10 CD8+ clonotypes, making up roughly 1.0-8% of CD8+ T cells. Whether the expanded NKG2C-expressing T cell clones were specific for HCMV antigens remained unclear. Those dominant clonotypes were again the most abundant among CD3+CD56-NKG2C+ cells in a few donors, at about 28.3-60.1%.

Sequencing was carried out with an Illumina HiSeq 2000. TCR beta cDNA libraries were prepared using 5'RACE template switching, which introduced a universal primer site and unique molecular identifiers. Synthesis of cDNA was primed from the TCR beta constant segment and was followed by two consecutive PCR amplification steps. Per the source publication's procedure: MIGEC was used to demultiplex reads and group reads by UMI, and MiTCR was used to assemble and quantify clonotypes. Only TCR cDNA sequences supported by at least two reads were kept to exclude erroneous sequences. The tcR package was used for downstream repertoire analysis, and clonotypes were matched between fractions using CDR3 nucleotide sequence together with V segment. Antigen specificity was annotated against VDJdb with VDJmatch, allowing one amino acid substitution in CDR3. The reads, reprocessed by TCRdb, yield one row per CDR3 protein sequence and no DNA. The V and J calls were determined by TCRdb, not by the authors. Per the sample table, the count is about 260,000 distinct CDR3 sequences. The ten largest clonotypes hold more than 3.5% of the sample.

From cysteine to phenylalanine, the CDR3 is 16 amino acids long. DNA is not on record. HCMV-specific IgG was detected in serum with a commercial ELISA kit to determine HCMV serostatus. Ficoll density gradient centrifugation was used to isolate peripheral blood mononuclear cells from blood. With regard to this clonotype: Its antigen remains undetermined.

This TCR came from a woman aged 18 to 75 in good health. Sequencing was done on a sample of blood T cells: a sorted CD56 or NKG2C T cell subset, CD4+ or CD8+ T cells, or bulk PBMC T cells (not recorded which). The chain was built from TRBV12-3 or TRBV12-4 and TRBJ2-7; checking the TCRdb D call of TRBD1 is not possible without DNA. The CDR3 protein sequence reads: CASSFGGPGTIYEQYF.